The 21 T cell receptor beta chains in this list originate from one sample, sequenced in a study of blood T cell repertoires in COVID-19. TCRdb keeps only in-frame clones here, not all; method: immunoSEQ multiplex PCR. The sample contains around 110,000 clones, around 78% of which appear only once. The sample consisted of peripheral blood. The receptor source for this set is a young man with acute or convalescent COVID-19.

The chain employs TRBV5-1 and TRBJ2-1; 7 bases are a match to TRBD2. After removal of 0 bases from V and 10 bases from J, the junction contained 7 bases not matched to a gene. The CDR3 is 14 residues long. Germline V gives CDR1 SGHRS, CDR2 YFSETQ. The CDR3 coding sequence is TGCGCCAGCAGCTTGGGGGGAGGGATCCGGGAGCAGTTCTTC. Amino acid sequence: CASSLGGGIREQFF.

The chain links TRBV19 to TRBJ1-5, with TRBD1 as a possible D gene (5 bases). Germline CDR1 and CDR2: LNHDA and SQIVND (reference sequence). The CDR3 is 15 residues long. V was pared by 7 bases and J by 2 bases, with 15 bases between. CDR3 DNA: TGTGCCAGTACCGACAGTTCAGATGGCAATCAGCCCCAGCATTTT. This encodes CASTDSSDGNQPQHF.

This CDR3 reads CASSQTGEGGYTF. The CDR3 nucleotides are TGTGCCAGCAGCCAGACAGGGGAAGGTGGCTACACCTTC. The V call is TRBV5-5, the J call TRBJ1-2, with TRBD1 matching over 8 bases. This CDR3 has 13 residues. After removal of 4 bases from V and 7 bases from J, the junction contained 6 bases not matched to a gene. CDR1 and CDR2 (germline): SGHKS, YYEKEE (reference sequence).

J is TRBJ1-4 and V is TRBV6-2 or TRBV6-3; D is perhaps TRBD1 (6 bases). The CDR3 is 15 residues long. Germline CDR1 reads MNHEY; CDR2 reads SVGEGT. V lost 2 bases and J 5 bases, leaving 12 bases between the germline ends. The CDR3 DNA sequence: TGTGCCAGCAGTTACATCACAGGGACCAATGAAAAACTGTTTTTT. Its protein is CASSYITGTNEKLFF.

The CDR3 loop is CASSLSTGGNEQFF. The CDR3, as DNA: TGTGCCAGCAGCCTCTCAACAGGGGGGAATGAGCAGTTCTTC. The chain links TRBV7-9 to TRBJ2-1; 8 nucleotides line up with TRBD1. CDR1 is SEHNR, CDR2 FQNEAQ, per germline (reference sequence). V lost 5 bases, J lost 7 bases, and 7 bases stayed unmatched. CDR3 length: 14 residues.

This clone has more than one count but fewer than ten. The chain recombines TRBV21-1 with TRBJ2-4; no check of the table's D call, TRBD1, against the DNA was made. TRBV21-1 is annotated as a pseudogene. The CDR3 sequence is 17 residues long. CDR3 bases: TGTGCCAGCAGCAAAGTGTTAGGGGGTTTAGCCAAAAACATTCAGTACTTC. Its translation is CASSKVLGGLAKNIQYF.

The J gene is TRBJ2-2, the V gene TRBV29-1, with D tentatively TRBD1 (6 bases). This CDR3 is built from 14 residues. Germline CDR1 is SQVTM and CDR2 is ANQGSEA. The V and J ends lost 7 bases and 4 bases respectively, with 16 bases between them. DNA of the CDR3: TGCAGCGCGGAGGAGAGGGGGTCCACCGGGGAGCTGTTTTTT. This sequence encodes CSAEERGSTGELFF.

DNA of the CDR3: TGTGCCAGTAGTCTGGAACTCGTGGGGACAGGGGGTGAGCAGTACGTC. This gives the protein CASSLELVGTGGEQYV. The rearrangement links TRBV19 to TRBJ2-7; 11 bases are a match to TRBD1. The germline gives CDR1 LNHDA, CDR2 SQIVND (reference sequence). Trimming removed 5 bases from V and 7 bases from J; junction bases left unmatched: 13. The CDR3 is 16 residues long.

This chain links TRBV2 with TRBJ1-3, with 7 nucleotides matching TRBD1. Germline loops: CDR1 SNHLY, CDR2 FYNNEI. The V and J ends lost 4 bases and 0 bases, in that order; junction bases with no gene match: 6. The CDR3 extends over 16 amino acids. The CDR3 sequence: CASSGHRGNSGNTIYF. Written as DNA, the CDR3 is TGTGCCAGCAGTGGTCACAGGGGCAACTCTGGAAACACCATATATTTT.

The chain has TRBV9 and TRBJ2-1, with D uncertain. CDR1 and CDR2 (germline): SGDLS, YYNGEE. The CDR3 totals 14 residues. V was shortened by 2 bases and J by 2 bases, with 8 bases between the two germline ends. The CDR3 DNA reads TGTGCCAGCAGCGTGAGTGGGCCCTACAATGAGCAGTTCTTC. Its translation is CASSVSGPYNEQFF. Full variable domain (rest looked up from reference TRBV9 and TRBJ2-1): DSGVTQTPKHLITATGQRVTLRCSPRSGDLSVYWYQQSLDQGLQFLIQYYNGEERAKGNILERFSAQQFPDLHSELNLSSLELGDSALYFCASSVSGPYNEQFFGPGTRLTVL.

This chain connects TRBV11-2 to TRBJ2-1; 9 bases fit TRBD2. The V gene's germline CDR1 is SGHAT and CDR2 FQNNGV. Trimming cost V 4 bases and J 6 bases; bases outside gene matches: 7. The length of the CDR3 is 15 residues. CDR3 sequence reads: CASSSLAGQINEQFF. The CDR3 DNA is TGTGCCAGCAGCTCCCTAGCGGGACAAATCAATGAGCAGTTCTTC. Drawing the rest from reference TRBV11-2 and TRBJ2-1, the complete variable domain is EAGVAQSPRYKIIEKRQSVAFWCNPISGHATLYWYQQILGQGPKLLIQFQNNGVVDDSQLPKDRFSAERLKGVDSTLKIQPAKLEDSAVYLCASSSLAGQINEQFFGPGTRLTVL.

Note on this clone: This same CDR3 is encoded by further DNA sequences in the sample. The V gene is TRBV9, the J gene TRBJ1-1; 9 bases agree with TRBD1. Germline V gives CDR1 SGDLS, CDR2 YYNGEE. V lost 2 bases to trimming and J lost 1 base; unmatched junction nucleotides: 0. The length of the CDR3 is 14 residues. This CDR3 is CASSVGQGNTEAFF. DNA of the CDR3: TGTGCCAGCAGCGTGGGACAGGGGAACACTGAAGCTTTCTTT. The variable domain in full, completed from reference TRBV9 and TRBJ1-1, reads DSGVTQTPKHLITATGQRVTLRCSPRSGDLSVYWYQQSLDQGLQFLIQYYNGEERAKGNILERFSAQQFPDLHSELNLSSLELGDSALYFCASSVGQGNTEAFFGQGTRLTVV.

The chain carries TRBV9 and TRBJ1-2, with TRBD1 matching over 11 bases. The trim removed 4 bases at V and 6 bases at J, leaving 17 bases unmatched. Looked up from germline, CDR1 is SGDLS and CDR2 is YYNGEE. There are 18 residues in the CDR3. CDR3 sequence reads: CASSPTSRTGGAGDGYTF. As DNA, the CDR3 is TGTGCCAGCAGCCCAACAAGCCGGACAGGGGGCGCGGGAGATGGCTACACCTTC.

This clone has a handful of counts. CDR3 nucleotides: TGTGCCAGCAGTCACCAGGAGAACACTGAAGCTTTCTTT. Translation: CASSHQENTEAFF. The rearrangement links TRBV6-5 to TRBJ1-1; the D is unclear. Germline V gene lookup returns CDR1 MNHEY and CDR2 SVGAGI. CDR3 size: 13 residues. The germline V and J ends were trimmed by 5 bases and 1 base, with 8 bases remaining between them.

The chain couples TRBV5-1 to TRBJ1-5; weak D call: TRBD1 (5 bases). The CDR3 consists of 15 residues. The ends were cut back, 2 bases at V and 0 bases at J, with 9 bases in the middle. From germline, CDR1 is SGHRS and CDR2 YFSETQ. The CDR3 region has the DNA TGCGCCAGCAGCTTTTATACAGGTAGCAATCAGCCCCAGCATTTT. Its translation is CASSFYTGSNQPQHF.

This clone was observed a few times. V gene TRBV30 combines with J gene TRBJ1-1; D gene uncertain. Germline CDR1 is GTSNPN and CDR2 is SVGIG (reference sequence). V lost 5 bases to trimming and J lost 4 bases, with 17 bases between them. This CDR3 is 14 amino acids long. The CDR3 bases are TGTGCCTGGGACTCGGGTACCTTGGGCACTGAAGCTTTCTTT. Residues: CAWDSGTLGTEAFF.

The V and J genes are TRBV11-2 and TRBJ1-1, with TRBD1 as a possible D gene (5 bases). Trimming stripped 1 base from V and 3 bases from J, with 12 bases between. The CDR3 consists of 15 residues. Germline lookup yields CDR1 SGHAT and CDR2 FQNNGV. The chain's CDR3 is CASSLGKRGDTEAFF. The DNA for the CDR3 is TGTGCCAGCAGCTTAGGGAAGCGGGGGGACACTGAAGCTTTCTTT.

This clone showed up just a few times. The chain has TRBV7-8 and TRBJ2-1, with 10 bases aligning to TRBD2. The length of the CDR3 is 16 residues. The germline gives CDR1 SGHVS, CDR2 FQNEAQ. Trimming removed 5 bases from V and 5 bases from J; junction bases left unmatched: 9. CDR3 sequence reads: CASSLRTSGLNNEQFF. The CDR3 DNA reads as TGTGCCAGCAGCCTTCGGACTAGCGGACTTAACAATGAGCAGTTCTTC.

This clone was seen a few times. The chain uses TRBV18 and TRBJ2-1; TRBD2 aligns across 13 bases. This CDR3 spans 16 amino acids. Germline loops: CDR1 KGHSH, CDR2 LQKENI. V shed 2 bases, J shed 8 bases, and the junction held 6 bases outside the gene matches. The CDR3 reads CASSPSLAGGFYEQFF. The CDR3 coding sequence is TGTGCCAGCTCACCATCACTAGCGGGAGGGTTCTATGAGCAGTTCTTC.

This clone was recorded once. The rearrangement joins TRBV12-3 or TRBV12-4 to TRBJ1-5, with TRBD1 matching over 9 bases. CDR3 length equals 12 residues. V gave up 7 bases and J gave up 7 bases; unmatched junction bases: 2. The CDR3 nucleotides read TGTGCCAGCAACAGGGGGCTCCAGCCCCAGCATTTT. Translating it yields CASNRGLQPQHF.

This chain links TRBV11-2 with TRBJ2-3; a possible D gene is TRBD1 (6 bases). The CDR3 is 14 residues long. With 0 bases removed from V and 4 bases from J, the gap between germline ends came to 8 bases. Germline V gene sequence: CDR1 SGHAT, CDR2 FQNNGV. This chain's CDR3 is CASSLDRGSDTQYF. The CDR3 DNA is TGTGCCAGCAGCTTAGATAGGGGGTCAGATACGCAGTATTTT.